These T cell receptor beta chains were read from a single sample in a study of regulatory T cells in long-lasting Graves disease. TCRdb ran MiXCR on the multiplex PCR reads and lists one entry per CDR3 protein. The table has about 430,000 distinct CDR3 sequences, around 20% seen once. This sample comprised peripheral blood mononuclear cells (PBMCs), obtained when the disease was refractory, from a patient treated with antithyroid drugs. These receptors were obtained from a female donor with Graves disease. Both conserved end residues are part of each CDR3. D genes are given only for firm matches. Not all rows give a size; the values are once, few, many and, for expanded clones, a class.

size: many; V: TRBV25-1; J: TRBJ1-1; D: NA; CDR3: CASSWRGDTEAFF; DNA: TGTGCCAGCAGTTGGAGGGGCGACACTGAAGCTTTCTTT
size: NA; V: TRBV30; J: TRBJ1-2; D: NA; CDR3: CAWGVGGSYTF; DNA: TGTGCCTGGGGTGTAGGTGGAAGCTACACCTTC
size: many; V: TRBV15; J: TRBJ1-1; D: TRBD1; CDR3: CATSRDPGTANTEAFF; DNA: TGTGCCACCAGCAGGGACCCCGGGACAGCCAACACTGAAGCTTTCTTT
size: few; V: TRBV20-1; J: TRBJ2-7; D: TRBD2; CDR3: CSVSGRSSYEQYF; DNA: TGCAGTGTTAGCGGGAGGTCGTCCTACGAGCAGTACTTC
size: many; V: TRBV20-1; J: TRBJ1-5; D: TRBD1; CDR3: CSASDDRGGQPQHF; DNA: TGCAGTGCCTCGGACGACAGGGGTGGTCAGCCCCAGCATTTT
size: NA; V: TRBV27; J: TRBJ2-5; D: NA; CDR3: CASGFIGETQYF; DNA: TGTGCCAGCGGGTTCATCGGGGAGACCCAGTACTTC
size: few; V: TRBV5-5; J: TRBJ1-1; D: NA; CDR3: CASSTDPNTEAFF; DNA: TGTGCCAGCAGCACGGACCCCAACACTGAAGCTTTCTTT
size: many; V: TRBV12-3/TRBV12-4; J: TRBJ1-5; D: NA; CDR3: CASSPHRQLRGNQPQHF; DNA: TGTGCCAGCAGTCCCCACAGACAGCTACGGGGGAATCAGCCCCAGCATTTT
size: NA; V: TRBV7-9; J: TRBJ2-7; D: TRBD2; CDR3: CASSLDGGVPPYEQYF; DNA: TGTGCCAGCAGCTTAGATGGGGGGGTTCCGCCCTACGAGCAGTACTTC
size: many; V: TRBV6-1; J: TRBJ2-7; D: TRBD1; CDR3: CASSQGQGGSEQYF; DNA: TGTGCCAGCAGTCAGGGACAGGGAGGTTCCGAGCAGTACTTC
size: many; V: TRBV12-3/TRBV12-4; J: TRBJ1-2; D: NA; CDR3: CASSPTTGPTNYGYTF; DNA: TGTGCCAGCAGTCCGACAACGGGGCCAACTAACTATGGCTACACCTTC
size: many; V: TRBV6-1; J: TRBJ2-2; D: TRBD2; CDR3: CASSEVVSGRWAGELFF; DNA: TGTGCCAGCAGTGAAGTGGTTAGCGGGAGGTGGGCCGGGGAGCTGTTTTTT
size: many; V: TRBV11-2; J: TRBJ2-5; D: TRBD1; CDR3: CASSRTGTLRVFKETQYF; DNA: TGTGCCAGCAGCCGGACAGGGACATTACGCGTTTTCAAGGAGACCCAGTACTTC
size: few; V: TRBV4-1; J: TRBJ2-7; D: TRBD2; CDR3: CASRPSGSNEQYF; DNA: TGCGCCAGCAGACCTAGCGGGAGTAACGAGCAGTACTTC
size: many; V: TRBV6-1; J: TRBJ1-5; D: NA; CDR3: CASSGFSGLEEPQHF; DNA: TGTGCCAGCAGTGGATTCTCAGGCCTCGAGGAGCCCCAGCATTTT
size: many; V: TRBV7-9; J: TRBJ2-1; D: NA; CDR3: CASSSGTLYEQFF; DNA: TGTGCCAGCAGCTCCGGGACACTTTATGAGCAGTTCTTC
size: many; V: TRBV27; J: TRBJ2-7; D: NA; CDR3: CASSHLSASNYEQYF; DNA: TGTGCCAGCAGCCATCTCAGCGCATCGAACTACGAGCAGTACTTC
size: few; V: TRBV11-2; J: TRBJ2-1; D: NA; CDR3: CASSQGGKGNNEQFF; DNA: TGTGCCAGCAGCCAAGGCGGGAAGGGAAACAATGAGCAGTTCTTC
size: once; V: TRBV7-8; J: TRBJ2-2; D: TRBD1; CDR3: CASSLDPGTGIAGELFF; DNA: TGTGCCAGCAGCCTTGATCCGGGGACAGGAATTGCCGGGGAGCTGTTTTTT
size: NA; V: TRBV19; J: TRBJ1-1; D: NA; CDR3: CASTDYTEAFF; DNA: TGTGCCAGTACCGACTACACTGAAGCTTTCTTT
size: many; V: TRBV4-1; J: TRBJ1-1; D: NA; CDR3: CASSQVLNTEAFF; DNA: TGCGCCAGCAGCCAAGTCCTTAACACTGAAGCTTTCTTT
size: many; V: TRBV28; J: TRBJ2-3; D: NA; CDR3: CASSPIQGRRTDTQYF; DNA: TGTGCCAGCAGTCCAATCCAGGGGAGGAGGACAGATACGCAGTATTTT
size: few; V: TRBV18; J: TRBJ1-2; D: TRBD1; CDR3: CASSSNTDRDYGYTF; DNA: TGTGCCAGCTCATCGAATACTGACAGGGACTATGGCTACACCTTC
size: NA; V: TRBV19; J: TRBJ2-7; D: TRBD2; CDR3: CASSPTRTSGNPYEQYF; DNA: TGTGCCAGTAGTCCTACCAGGACTAGCGGGAACCCCTACGAGCAGTACTTC
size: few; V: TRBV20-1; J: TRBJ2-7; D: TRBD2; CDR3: CSARPLLAGEPYEQYF; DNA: TGCAGTGCTAGACCTTTACTAGCGGGAGAGCCCTACGAGCAGTACTTC
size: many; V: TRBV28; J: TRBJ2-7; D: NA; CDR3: CASASTGQSSYEQYF; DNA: TGTGCCAGCGCGTCGACAGGTCAAAGCTCCTACGAGCAGTACTTC
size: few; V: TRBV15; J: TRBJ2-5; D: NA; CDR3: CATSRDLGGGETQYF; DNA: TGTGCCACCAGCAGAGATCTCGGGGGAGGAGAGACCCAGTACTTC
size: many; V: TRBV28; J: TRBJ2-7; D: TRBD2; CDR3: CASSLAGGRYEQYF; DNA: TGTGCCAGCAGTTTAGCGGGAGGGCGCTACGAGCAGTACTTC